The source of this T cell receptor (beta chain) is a study of response to subunit inactivated influenza vaccine. The CDR3 has 14 residues. Trimming shortened V by 1 base and J by 1 base, and 10 bases separated the two germline ends. Per the germline V gene, CDR1 is DFQATT and CDR2 is SNEGSKA (reference sequence). Points on this clonotype: What it binds is not known.

A single record per CDR3 protein comes from TCRdb applying MiXCR to the RT-PCR reads. The sample yields under 750,000 distinct CDR3 sequences, 12% seen once. Broader study findings: Each seasonal flu vaccination may recruit only limited new T cells, authors suggested.

Sequencing was performed on PBMCs from blood, taken on the day of vaccination. This clonotype was obtained from a man aged 50 or older who received an inactivated influenza vaccine. The V gene is TRBV20-1, the J gene TRBJ2-5, with TRBD2 as a possible D gene (5 bases). The CDR3 is CSARGWESQETQYF. DNA for the CDR3: TGCAGTGCTAGAGGTTGGGAGTCCCAAGAGACCCAGTACTTC.